The T cell receptor beta chain described here comes from a study of CD8+ T cells in alopecia areata. Across the whole study: Grafts of skin from C3H/HeJ donors aged about 6-12 months with spontaneous alopecia went to female C3H/HeJ mice aged about 7-10 weeks.

Concerning this clone itself: The gene names here belong to mouse. The read finishes 4 residues shy of the CDR3 end, and the germline J gene is used to complete it.

The CDR3 sequence is 15 residues long. V was clipped by 1 base and J by 4 bases, with 12 bases between them. Per the germline V gene, CDR1 is LGHNA and CDR2 is YNLKQL (reference sequence). TCR sequencing used cDNA made by reverse transcription of extracted RNA. Method: immunoSEQ multiplex PCR; TCRdb's copy keeps in-frame clones and lacks some. Observed in the sample are about 270,000 clones, none of them singletons. Sorting of pooled cutaneous lymph node cells was based on CD4, CD8alpha, NKG2D, NKG2ACE and other markers. The receptor was derived from a C3H/HeJ mouse with alopecia areata. MHC haplotype here: H2-k. V gene TRBV5 combines with J gene TRBJ2-3; maybe TRBD1 (6 bases). Input material: CD4+ T cells sorted from a lymph node. The covered CDR3 bases are TGTGCCAGCAGCCAAGGAGGGGACAAATCAGAA. Protein sequence: CASSQGGDKSE. The CDR3 reads in full as CASSQGGDKSETLYF.